One and the same sample provided the 3 T cell receptor beta chains below, sequenced in a study of blood T cells in healthy people across ages (dated by TCRdb to the mid-2010s). Library prep was done by 5' RACE. A second PCR of roughly 7 to 12 cycles was performed with a sample-barcoded 5' primer and a J-beta primer mix. TCRdb took the public reads, trimmed them with fastp at Q25, ran MiXCR for clone calling and kept in-frame beta chains. Merged by CDR3 protein, the rows form single entries marked with the most common genes and DNA. The sample yields over 1,500,000 distinct CDR3 sequences; roughly two fifths were counted once. The biggest ten clones account for approximately 22% of the sample. Sample: blood. These receptors were obtained from a human donor in good health.

V is TRBV5-5 and J is TRBJ1-1; tentatively, D is TRBD1 (5 bases). CDR3 size: 15 residues. The V gene lost 2 bases and the J gene lost 5 bases, with 16 bases spanning the gap. Germline values: CDR1 SGHKS, CDR2 YYEKEE (reference sequence). The CDR3, as DNA: TGTGCCAGCAGCTTTATGCCGGGGGGAAGTACTGAAGCTTTCTTT. The encoded protein is CASSFMPGGSTEAFF. The full variable domain, its missing parts supplied by reference TRBV5-5 and TRBJ1-1, is DAGVTQSPTHLIKTRGQQVTLRCSPISGHKSVSWYQQVLGQGPQFIFQYYEKEERGRGNFPDRFSARQFPNYSSELNVNALLLGDSALYLCASSFMPGGSTEAFFGQGTRLTVV.

This clonotype has more than one count but fewer than ten. The chain is built from TRBV6-2 or TRBV6-3 and TRBJ2-5, with TRBD2 matching 7 bases. Judging by the DNA end, TRBJ2-7 fits better; the J call may be wrong. The CDR3 totals 15 residues. Per the germline V gene, CDR1 is MNHEY and CDR2 is SVGEGT. The CDR3 reads CASSSNSGTPYEQYF. The CDR3 DNA follows: TGTGCCAGCAGTTCGAACAGCGGGACCCCATACGAGCAGTACTTC.

The chain couples TRBV7-2 to TRBJ2-5; D perhaps matches TRBD2 (5 bases). The J call is doubtful: the DNA matches TRBJ2-1 better. The germline V gene encodes CDR1 SGHTA and CDR2 FQGNSA. CDR3 length: 16 amino acids. DNA for the CDR3: TGTGCCAGCAGCCCCTCCCTATCGGGGTTAATGGAGACCCAGTTCTTC. Protein: CASSPSLSGLMETQFF.